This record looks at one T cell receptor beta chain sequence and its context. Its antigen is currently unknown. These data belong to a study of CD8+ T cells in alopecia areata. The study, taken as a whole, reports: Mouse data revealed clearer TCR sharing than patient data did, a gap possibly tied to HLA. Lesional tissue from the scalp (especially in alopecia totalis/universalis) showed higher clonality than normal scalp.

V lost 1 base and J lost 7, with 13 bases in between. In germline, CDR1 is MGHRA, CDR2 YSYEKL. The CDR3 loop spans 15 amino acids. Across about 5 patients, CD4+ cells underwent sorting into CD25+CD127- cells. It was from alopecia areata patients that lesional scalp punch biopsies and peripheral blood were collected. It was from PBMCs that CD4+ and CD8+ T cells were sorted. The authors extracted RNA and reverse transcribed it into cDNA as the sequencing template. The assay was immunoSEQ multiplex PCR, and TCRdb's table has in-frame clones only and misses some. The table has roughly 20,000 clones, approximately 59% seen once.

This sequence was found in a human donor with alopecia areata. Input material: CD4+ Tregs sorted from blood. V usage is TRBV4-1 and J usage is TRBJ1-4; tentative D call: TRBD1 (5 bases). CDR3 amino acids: CASSQGIGVGEKLFF. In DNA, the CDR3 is TGCGCCAGCAGCCAAGGTATAGGGGTTGGTGAAAAACTGTTTTTT.